A single sample is the source of the 4 T cell receptor beta chains below, sequenced in a study of blood T cells in healthy people across ages. A second PCR of roughly 6 to 12 cycles used a sample-barcoded 5' primer and a J-beta primer mix. TCRdb fed the 5' RACE reads into MiXCR, producing one record per CDR3 protein. The table has roughly 1.6 million distinct CDR3 sequences, about 35% seen once. Sequencing was done on a sample of blood. The receptors derive from a woman under 40 in good health.

V is TRBV28 and J is TRBJ2-7, with TRBD2 identical over 9 bases. After removal of 6 bases from V and 3 bases from J, the junction contained 9 bases not matched to a gene. This CDR3 has 15 amino acids. Germline lookup yields CDR1 MDHEN and CDR2 SYDVKM. The CDR3 protein is CASRKRASGDYEQYF. The CDR3 DNA reads as TGTGCCAGCAGAAAACGGGCTAGCGGGGACTACGAGCAGTACTTC.

This chain joins TRBV20-1 and TRBJ2-7; 11 bases line up with TRBD2. Germline CDR1 reads DFQATT; CDR2 reads SNEGSKA (reference sequence). V gave up 0 bases and J gave up 7 bases; unmatched junction bases: 11. The CDR3 extends over 16 amino acids. This chain's CDR3 is CSARDPSGGSGYEQYF. CDR3 nucleotide sequence: TGCAGTGCTAGAGATCCTAGCGGGGGGTCTGGCTATGAGCAGTACTTC.

V is TRBV5-1 and J is TRBJ2-7; TRBD2 agrees at 7 bases. This CDR3 has 14 amino acids. V lost 7 bases, J lost 0 bases, and 7 bases stayed unmatched. CDR1 is SGHRS and CDR2 is YFSETQ in the germline V gene. The CDR3 nucleotides are TGCGCCAGCGAACCGGGACTAAACTCCTACGAGCAGTACTTC. This codes for CASEPGLNSYEQYF.

Only a few counts were recorded for this clonotype. A read error may explain this, as a much larger clone is one base away. The chain is built from TRBV11-2 and TRBJ1-4; 7 nucleotides agree with TRBD1. V dropped 4 bases and J dropped 0; count of bases not matched to a gene: 5. Germline CDR1 reads SGHAT; CDR2 reads FQNNGV. This CDR3 comprises 16 residues. In DNA form, the CDR3 reads TGTGCCAGCAGCTCGGGACAGATTGCAACTAATGAAAAACTGTTTTTT. Its translation: CASSSGQIATNEKLFF.